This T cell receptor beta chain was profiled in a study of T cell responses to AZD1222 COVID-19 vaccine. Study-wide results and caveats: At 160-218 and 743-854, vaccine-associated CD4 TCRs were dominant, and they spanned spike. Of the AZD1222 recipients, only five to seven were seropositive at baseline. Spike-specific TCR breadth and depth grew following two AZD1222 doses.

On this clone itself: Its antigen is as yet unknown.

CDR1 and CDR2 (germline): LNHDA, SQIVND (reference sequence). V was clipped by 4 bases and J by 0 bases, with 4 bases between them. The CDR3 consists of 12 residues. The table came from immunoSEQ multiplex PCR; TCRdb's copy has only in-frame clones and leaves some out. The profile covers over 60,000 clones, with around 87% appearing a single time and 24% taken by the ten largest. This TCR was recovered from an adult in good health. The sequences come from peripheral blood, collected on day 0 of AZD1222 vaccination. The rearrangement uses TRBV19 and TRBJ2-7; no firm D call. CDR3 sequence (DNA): TGTGCCAGTAGTAGCGACTCCTACGAGCAGTACTTC. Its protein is CASSSDSYEQYF.